This T cell receptor (beta chain) was sequenced in a study of T cells in Graves' hyperthyroidism and ophthalmopathy (dated by TCRdb to between 2018 and 2021). In terms of the full investigation: Peripheral blood was sampled at the time of initial diagnosis, prior to any treatment. For training and testing, the 95 to 100 patients in the discovery cohort were randomly divided in a 7:3 ratio. A discovery cohort of around 100 patients, roughly 45 with Graves' ophthalmopathy and about 58 with stable Graves' hyperthyroidism, was used to find distinguishing TCR V-J signatures. Following sampling, methimazole starting at 30 mg daily was given to hyperthyroidism patients, and high-dose intravenous methylprednisolone was given to ophthalmopathy patients. In more than 5 Graves' hyperthyroidism patients, the study also compared T-cell repertoires from thyroid tissue with T-cell repertoires from blood. According to the paper, TCR Vbeta CDR3 sequencing was carried out on some 140 peripheral blood samples, which came from fewer than 50 ophthalmopathy, around 74 hyperthyroidism and roughly 17 progressor patients. An independent validation cohort of about 20 hyperthyroidism patients and about 15 patients who later progressed to ophthalmopathy tested prospective prediction of ophthalmopathy.

Graves' hyperthyroidism was defined as stable when no progression to ophthalmopathy occurred over 18 months of follow-up. The hyperthyroidism patients were between 18 and 65 years old and newly diagnosed, with a disease duration of less than 2 months. Patients with uncontrolled infections, other autoimmune diseases, pregnancy or lactation were excluded. Diagnoses relied on clinical symptoms, serum thyroxine and TRAb, thyroid ultrasound and orbital computed tomography. Ficoll-Paque density gradient centrifugation was used to isolate PBMCs from about 9.4 ml of fresh peripheral blood. Trizol reagent was used to extract total RNA, and RNA quality was then checked on an Agilent 2100 Bioanalyzer. Trimming leaves V shorter by 1 base and J shorter by 6 bases, with the junction holding 5 bases beyond the gene matches. Reading from cysteine to phenylalanine, the CDR3 counts 15 amino acids. Here the CDR3 DNA is all that survives: 45 bases in frame from base 1. From a lookup of the germline V gene (reference sequence), CDR1 and CDR2 are LNHNV and YYDKDF.

TCR beta CDR3 regions were amplified from RNA transcripts. The TCR CDR3 was subjected to a first round of RT-PCR using the HTBI primer set and the Qiagen OneStep RT-PCR kit. The libraries were constructed in a second round of multiplex PCR and then size-selected and purified. Sequencing of the libraries was done on an Illumina HiSeq2000 using paired-end 100 bp reads. As for the authors' bioinformatics: SOAPnuke was used to process the raw data, with reads discarded if the reads contained adapters or uncalled bases, had a mean Phred below 15, or lacked an exact constant-primer or identifier match. COPE v1.2.5 was used to merge the high-quality paired reads, and each unique nucleotide sequence was defined as a clonotype. MiTCR v1.1 was used to align the clonotypes against IMGT TRBV, TRBD and TRBJ reference segments. The analysis included only V-J combinations with a frequency above 0.0001, which together covered roughly 99% of the repertoires. A TCS score was defined as the ratio between F50 (clonal expansion) and ExV (chaos), using BLOSUM62-based TCRdist between CDR3 peptides within each V-J. Welch's t-statistics and random forest reduced roughly 500 V-J features to under 15, which were used in a naive Bayes classifier (R e1071). Using fastp trimming at Q25 and MiXCR clonotype assembly, TCRdb reanalyzed the public sequencing data and kept in-frame beta chains. Records with the same CDR3 protein are collapsed into one entry carrying the most frequent genes and DNA. TCRdb assigned the V and J calls; the authors' analysis was not used. Recorded for this sample are about 420,000 distinct CDR3 sequences; approximately 15% of them occurred a single time. The ten largest clones add up to approximately 5.3% of the sample.

Concerning this clonotype itself: The clone's antigen remains unknown. No much larger clonotype is one base removed from it; base qualities were not supplied.

Broad study findings and their caveats: Sample size was not statistically predetermined, and blinding of investigators to group allocation was not performed. In validation, progression to ophthalmopathy was predicted by the model with about 70% sensitivity and roughly 76% specificity, a median of approximately 7.1 months before onset. A 13 V-J signature model separated ophthalmopathy from stable hyperthyroidism, with 87.88% sensitivity and about 81% specificity in cross-validation and 80%/75% in testing. Most expanded thyroid clonotypes (frequency above 0.001) were also detected in blood, suggesting blood repertoires may reflect thyroid immune responses.

The sequence links TRBV15 to TRBJ2-1; 8 bases in the middle match TRBD1. The sample was blood. This TCR came from a woman aged 18 to 35 with Graves' hyperthyroidism. The DNA is TGTGCCACCAGCAGAGGACAGGGGTTTGGCAATGAGCAGTTCTTC. Its translation is CATSRGQGFGNEQFF.